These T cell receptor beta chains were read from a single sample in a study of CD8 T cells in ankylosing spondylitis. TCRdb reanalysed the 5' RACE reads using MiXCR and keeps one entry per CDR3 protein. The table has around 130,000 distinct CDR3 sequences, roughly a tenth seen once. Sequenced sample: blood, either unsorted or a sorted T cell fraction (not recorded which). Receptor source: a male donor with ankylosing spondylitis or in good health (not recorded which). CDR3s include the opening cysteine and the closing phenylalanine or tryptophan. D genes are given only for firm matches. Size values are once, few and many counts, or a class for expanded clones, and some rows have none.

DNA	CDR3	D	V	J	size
TGTGCCAGCAGACAACTGGGGGACGCAGATACGCAGTATTTT	CASRQLGDADTQYF	-	TRBV14	TRBJ2-3	many
TGTGCCAGCACTCCCTCCCCCCCTGGGGCCAACGTCCTGACTTTC	CASTPSPPGANVLTF	-	TRBV28	TRBJ2-6	-
TGTGCCAGCAACGGACAGGGTCCCAATGAGCAGTTCTTC	CASNGQGPNEQFF	TRBD1	TRBV28	TRBJ2-1	few
TGTGCCAGCAGCCCAGTCTGGGACAGGGGGCCTAGCTCCTACAATGAGCAGTTCTTC	CASSPVWDRGPSSYNEQFF	TRBD1	TRBV5-6	TRBJ2-1	many
TGTGCCAGCAGCTTTGCTAGAGGGAGGTCAGGTGAGCAGTTCTTC	CASSFARGRSGEQFF	-	TRBV5-4	TRBJ2-1	-
TGCAGTGCTAGAGTCACAGGACGGCGTGGAGCCCAGCATTTT	CSARVTGRRGAQHF	-	TRBV20-1	TRBJ1-5	few
TGCGCCAGCAGTGACGACCCGAGGGGTAATGAAAAACTGTTTTTT	CASSDDPRGNEKLFF	-	TRBV4-3	TRBJ1-4	few
TGTGCCAGCGGATTTCTCACGGGACCCCACGAGCAGTACTTC	CASGFLTGPHEQYF	-	TRBV5-5	TRBJ2-7	many
TGTGCCAGCAGTGAAGGGGTGGACTCTGGAAACACCATATATTTT	CASSEGVDSGNTIYF	-	TRBV25-1	TRBJ1-3	-
TGTGCCAGCAGCTTACGGGGGAGCCCTCCGAGCTCCTACAATGAGCAGTTCTTC	CASSLRGSPPSSYNEQFF	-	TRBV11-1	TRBJ2-1	many
TGCAGCGTTGAACAGACAGGATCGGGTGAAGCTTTCTTT	CSVEQTGSGEAFF	-	TRBV29-1	TRBJ1-1	-
TGCGCCAGCAGCCAAGAGGCAGTTTCCGGGGAGCTGTTTTTT	CASSQEAVSGELFF	-	TRBV4-3	TRBJ2-2	few
TGTGCCAGCAGTTTTGGCAGCCGGAACACTGAAGCTTTCTTT	CASSFGSRNTEAFF	-	TRBV27	TRBJ1-1	many
TGTGCCAGCAGTTTAGCGACAGGTGAAGCTTTCTTT	CASSLATGEAFF	-	TRBV12-3/TRBV12-4	TRBJ1-1	many
TGTGCCATCAGTGAGTCAGGTCAGCCTAGCGGTGGTGAGCAGTTCTTC	CAISESGQPSGGEQFF	TRBD2	TRBV10-3	TRBJ2-1	many
TGTGCCAGCAGTTTCGCAGGGGCCCGGGAGCCCCAGCATTTT	CASSFAGAREPQHF	-	TRBV12-3/TRBV12-4	TRBJ1-5	many
TGCAGTGCTAGAGACCCAGGGGTGGCAGATACGCAGTATTTT	CSARDPGVADTQYF	-	TRBV20-1	TRBJ2-3	many
TGTGCCAGCAGCTTGGGACTGATATCAGATACGCAGTATTTT	CASSLGLISDTQYF	-	TRBV3-1	TRBJ2-3	many
TGCGCCAGCAGCCCGGTGACGGGGGAGACAAATGAGCAGTTCTTC	CASSPVTGETNEQFF	-	TRBV5-1	TRBJ2-1	-
TGCGCCAGCAGCCCGACCCCCAGGACAGGGGGTAGCACTGAAGCTTTCTTT	CASSPTPRTGGSTEAFF	TRBD1	TRBV5-1	TRBJ1-1	many
TGTGCCACCAGCAGAGATGGGGGCTACCAAGAGACCCAGTACTTC	CATSRDGGYQETQYF	-	TRBV15	TRBJ2-5	-
TGTGCCAGCAGCTCCAGACAGGGCCCCAGCTCCTACGAGCAGTACTTC	CASSSRQGPSSYEQYF	TRBD1	TRBV13	TRBJ2-7	-
TGCAGCGCTTGGGACAGTCGGCTTCTTGGGCGGGACGAGCAGTACTTC	CSAWDSRLLGRDEQYF	TRBD1	TRBV29-1	TRBJ2-7	many
TGCGCCAGCAGCAGCCTCTTTGGGGGGACTAATGAAAAACTGTTTTTT	CASSSLFGGTNEKLFF	-	TRBV5-1	TRBJ1-4	many
TGTGCCAGCAGCGCCCTAGGCGCGAGTACCGGGGAGCTGTTTTTT	CASSALGASTGELFF	-	TRBV5-6	TRBJ2-2	few
TGTGCCAGCAGAAGGACGGGGGGAGGAGAGACCCAGTACTTC	CASRRTGGGETQYF	TRBD2	TRBV28	TRBJ2-5	many
TGCGCCAGCAGCTTTTATGGCGGGGAATCCTACGAGCAGTACTTC	CASSFYGGESYEQYF	-	TRBV5-1	TRBJ2-7	many
TGCAGTGCGGGTCCGCTTTACGAGCAGTACTTC	CSAGPLYEQYF	-	TRBV20-1	TRBJ2-7	many
TGTGCCAGCCGACGGACTAGCGGGAGTAGCGGCTACAATGAGCAGTTCTTC	CASRRTSGSSGYNEQFF	TRBD2	TRBV4-2	TRBJ2-1	many
TGCAGTGCTCTAATAACAGGGCTCGCAGATGAGCAGTTCTTC	CSALITGLADEQFF	-	TRBV20-1	TRBJ2-1	many
TGTGCCAGCAGTGAATACGGACTAGCGGGACTAAATGAGCAGTTCTTC	CASSEYGLAGLNEQFF	TRBD2	TRBV6-1	TRBJ2-1	many
TGCAGTGCTAGAACTGGACTAGGGAATGAGCAGTTCTTC	CSARTGLGNEQFF	TRBD2	TRBV20-1	TRBJ2-1	many
TGTGCCAGTAGCCCTGGGCTAGCGGGAGGGCCCTATGAGCAGTTCTTC	CASSPGLAGGPYEQFF	TRBD2	TRBV19	TRBJ2-1	few
TGTGCCACTGGACCCAGCTCCTACGAGCAGTACTTC	CATGPSSYEQYF	-	TRBV7-9	TRBJ2-7	many
TGCGCCAGCAGCCAAGTGGCAGGGCCCTACGAGCAGTACTTC	CASSQVAGPYEQYF	-	TRBV4-3	TRBJ2-7	many
TGTGCCACCAGCAGGGTTACAGGGGCTGCACAGCCCCAGCATTTT	CATSRVTGAAQPQHF	TRBD1	TRBV15	TRBJ1-5	many
TGTGCCAGCAGCTTAGCGGTTGTGACAGGGGTAGAGACCCAGTACTTC	CASSLAVVTGVETQYF	TRBD1	TRBV7-2	TRBJ2-5	-
TGTGCCAGCAGCAAGACAGGGCCTAGTCAAGAGACCCAGTACTTC	CASSKTGPSQETQYF	TRBD1	TRBV9	TRBJ2-5	many
TGTGCCACCAGCACGCGGGAGACAGGGAAGACCCAGTACTTC	CATSTRETGKTQYF	-	TRBV15	TRBJ2-5	many
TGCAGTGCTAGAGCCGGAGGGTCAGTCGACGAAGCTTTCTTT	CSARAGGSVDEAFF	-	TRBV20-1	TRBJ1-1	many
TGCGCCAGCAGCCTTGACTCAAGCGGAGGCTACAATGAGCAGTTCTTC	CASSLDSSGGYNEQFF	-	TRBV4-3	TRBJ2-1	many
TGCAGTGTGGGTGGAGATGGCATTAAAGAGACCCAGTACTTC	CSVGGDGIKETQYF	-	TRBV20-1	TRBJ2-5	many
TGTGCCAGTAGTCCCGGACAGGGGGGCCTTCGCAATCAGCCCCAGCATTTT	CASSPGQGGLRNQPQHF	TRBD1	TRBV19	TRBJ1-5	many
TGTGCCAGCAGTTTAACCCGCTATGAGCAGTTCTTC	CASSLTRYEQFF	-	TRBV28	TRBJ2-1	-
TGCGCCAGCAGCTTGGATGGGAGCTTTGGAAACACCATATATTTT	CASSLDGSFGNTIYF	-	TRBV5-1	TRBJ1-3	-
TGTGCCAGCTCACAAGGGACTAGCGTTAACACCGGGGAGCTGTTTTTT	CASSQGTSVNTGELFF	TRBD2	TRBV18	TRBJ2-2	many
TGTGCCAGCAGCCCGCGGGCCGAATTGAGCCCCTACAATGAGCAGTTCTTC	CASSPRAELSPYNEQFF	-	TRBV11-2	TRBJ2-1	many
TGTGCCAGCAGCTTATTTATAGGGGGCTTCGACACTGAAGCTTTCTTT	CASSLFIGGFDTEAFF	TRBD1	TRBV7-9	TRBJ1-1	many
TGTGCCACCAGCAGAACCAAAGGAAGTGGGGGGAACACCGGGGAGCTGTTTTTT	CATSRTKGSGGNTGELFF	-	TRBV15	TRBJ2-2	many
TGTGCCAGCAGCTTAAGGGGAGGGGCCACAGATACGCAGTATTTT	CASSLRGGATDTQYF	TRBD2	TRBV7-2	TRBJ2-3	-
TGTGCCAGCAGTTCACGAGGAGAGAACACTGAAGCTTTCTTT	CASSSRGENTEAFF	-	TRBV28	TRBJ1-1	many
TGTGCCAGCAGCTTACGTCAGCAGGCCCAGGACAGGGAGCAGTACTTC	CASSLRQQAQDREQYF	TRBD1	TRBV7-2	TRBJ2-7	many
TGTGCCAGCAGCTTAGAACCGGGAGGACCCTTCTCTGGGGCCAACGTCCTGACTTTC	CASSLEPGGPFSGANVLTF	TRBD2	TRBV7-6	TRBJ2-6	few
TGCGCCAGCAGCTTGGAGCTTAGCTCTGGAAACACCATATATTTT	CASSLELSSGNTIYF	-	TRBV5-1	TRBJ1-3	many
TGTGCCAGCAGTTTGATCAGCGGCCTACACGAGCAGTACTTC	CASSLISGLHEQYF	-	TRBV12-3/TRBV12-4	TRBJ2-7	many
TGTGCCAGCTCATCGGCTAATCAGCCCCAGCATTTT	CASSSANQPQHF	-	TRBV18	TRBJ1-5	many
TGTGCCAGCAGTTTGACGGGAAGAGAGACCCAGTACTTC	CASSLTGRETQYF	-	TRBV27	TRBJ2-5	many
TGTGCCAGCAGCTGGGGCAGGGGGCTCGACCACGAGCAGTACTTC	CASSWGRGLDHEQYF	TRBD1	TRBV5-6	TRBJ2-7	many
TGTGCCAGCAGCGACAGGGAGGGGATCCAAGAGACCCAGTACTTC	CASSDREGIQETQYF	-	TRBV9	TRBJ2-5	many